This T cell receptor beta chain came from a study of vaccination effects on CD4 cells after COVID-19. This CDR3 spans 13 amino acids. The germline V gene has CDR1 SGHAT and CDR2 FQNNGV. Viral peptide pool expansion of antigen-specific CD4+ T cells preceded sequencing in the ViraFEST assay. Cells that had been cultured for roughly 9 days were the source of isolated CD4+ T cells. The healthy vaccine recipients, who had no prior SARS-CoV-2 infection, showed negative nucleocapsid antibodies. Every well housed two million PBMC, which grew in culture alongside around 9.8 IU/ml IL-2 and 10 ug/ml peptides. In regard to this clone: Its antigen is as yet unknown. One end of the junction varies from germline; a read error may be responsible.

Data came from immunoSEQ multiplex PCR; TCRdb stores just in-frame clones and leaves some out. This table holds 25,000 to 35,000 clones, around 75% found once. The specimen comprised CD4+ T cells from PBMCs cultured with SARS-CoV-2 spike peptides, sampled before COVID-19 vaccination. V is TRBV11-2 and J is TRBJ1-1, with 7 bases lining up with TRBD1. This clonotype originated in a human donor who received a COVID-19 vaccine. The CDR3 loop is CASSLESTGLAFF. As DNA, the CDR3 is TGTGCCAGCAGCCTAGAGTCGACAGGGCTAGCTTTCTTT. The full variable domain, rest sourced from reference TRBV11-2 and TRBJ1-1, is EAGVAQSPRYKIIEKRQSVAFWCNPISGHATLYWYQQILGQGPKLLIQFQNNGVVDDSQLPKDRFSAERLKGVDSTLKIQPAKLEDSAVYLCASSLESTGLAFFGQGTRLTVV.